A single sample is the source of the 8 T cell receptor beta chains below, sequenced in a study of blood T cell repertoires in COVID-19. The repertoire was sequenced with immunoSEQ multiplex PCR; TCRdb's copy has only in-frame clones and lacks some. The sample carries roughly 200,000 clones, 88% recorded once. The sequenced sample consisted of peripheral blood. The source is a man between 18 and 29 years old with active or convalescent COVID-19.

V gene TRBV2 combines with J gene TRBJ2-2; 13 bases match TRBD2. The CDR3 sequence is 13 residues long. The germline V gene has CDR1 SNHLY and CDR2 FYNNEI. Unmatched junction bases numbered 3, after V lost 10 bases and J lost 7 bases. This CDR3 is CATRTSGSGELFF. As DNA, the CDR3 is TGTGCCACCAGGACTAGCGGGAGCGGGGAGCTGTTTTTT.

The chain recombines TRBV9 with TRBJ2-2, with 8 nucleotides matching TRBD2. This CDR3 has 16 residues. The J segment lost 5 bases and the V segment lost 0 bases, leaving 6 bases of the junction unmatched. Per the germline V gene, CDR1 is SGDLS and CDR2 is YYNGEE. The CDR3 protein is CASSVGPSGSTGELFF. The CDR3 nucleotides read TGTGCCAGCAGCGTAGGTCCCAGCGGGAGTACCGGGGAGCTGTTTTTT.

J is TRBJ1-5 and V is TRBV18, with no clear D. With 1 base removed from V and 2 bases from J, the gap between germline ends came to 12 bases. The CDR3 length is 16 residues. Germline V gene sequence: CDR1 KGHSH, CDR2 LQKENI. CDR3 nucleotide sequence: TGTGCCAGCTCACCACGGGCCCCCGATGGCAATCAGCCCCAGCATTTT. The encoded protein is CASSPRAPDGNQPQHF.

This chain connects TRBV4-3 to TRBJ2-3; 13 bases match TRBD2. Germline lookup yields CDR1 LGHNA and CDR2 YSLEER. V shed 0 bases and J 2 bases; nucleotides not matched to a gene: 8. This CDR3 comprises 19 residues. The CDR3 nucleotides are TGCGCCAGCAGCCAAGAACCGGGGGGACTAGCGGGGACCACAGATACGCAGTATTTT. Its protein is CASSQEPGGLAGTTDTQYF.

The chain is built from TRBV29-1 and TRBJ1-2; tentative D call: TRBD1 (6 bases). Germline V lookup: CDR1 SQVTM, CDR2 ANQGSEA. V was clipped by 6 bases and J by 4 bases, with 21 bases between them. This CDR3 has 15 amino acids. The CDR3 reads CSVPGGLQGGYGYTF. In DNA form, the CDR3 reads TGCAGCGTCCCGGGGGGGTTACAGGGAGGCTATGGCTACACCTTC.

This clone was found once. The chain recombines TRBV15 with TRBJ2-1, with TRBD2 identical over 9 bases. Per germline, CDR1 LNHNV and CDR2 YYDKDF (reference sequence). The CDR3 totals 16 residues. V lost 0 bases and J lost 10; bases outside the gene matches: 10. The CDR3 DNA is TGTGCCACCAGCAGAGATCTCGGCGGGAGGGCCGGAGAGCAGTTCTTC. It translates to CATSRDLGGRAGEQFF.

The rearrangement uses TRBV6-4 and TRBJ2-3, with 8 nucleotides matching TRBD2. Unmatched junction bases numbered 12, after V lost 5 bases and J lost 8 bases. This CDR3 comprises 15 residues. CDR1 and CDR2 from the germline V gene are MRHNA and SNTAGT. As DNA, the CDR3 is TGTGCCAGCAGTAAGGGGTCGGCGGGAGGAGGTACGCAGTATTTT. It specifies CASSKGSAGGGTQYF.

The gene calls are TRBV18 and TRBJ2-3; D perhaps matches TRBD2 (5 bases). From germline, CDR1 is KGHSH and CDR2 LQKENI. V lost 5 bases to trimming and J lost 4 bases, with 19 bases between them. The length of the CDR3 is 16 residues. The DNA of the CDR3 is TGTGCCAGCTCAATCGAACTAACAACACTAGCAGATACGCAGTATTTT. Translated, it gives CASSIELTTLADTQYF.